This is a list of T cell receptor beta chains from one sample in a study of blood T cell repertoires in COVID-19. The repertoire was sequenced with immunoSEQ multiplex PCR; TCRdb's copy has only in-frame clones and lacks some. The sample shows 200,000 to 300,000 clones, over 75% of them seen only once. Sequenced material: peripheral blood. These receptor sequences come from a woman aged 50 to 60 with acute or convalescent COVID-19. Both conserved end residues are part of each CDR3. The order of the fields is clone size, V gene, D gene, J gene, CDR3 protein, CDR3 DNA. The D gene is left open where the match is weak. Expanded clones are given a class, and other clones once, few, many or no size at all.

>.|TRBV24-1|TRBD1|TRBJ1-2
CATSDPRQGLGGYTF
TGTGCCACCAGTGATCCCCGACAGGGTTTAGGTGGCTACACCTTC
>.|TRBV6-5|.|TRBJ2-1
CASSLDRSSYNEQFF
TGTGCCAGCAGTTTAGACAGAAGCTCCTACAATGAGCAGTTCTTC
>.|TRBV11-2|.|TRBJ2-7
CASSGGESYEQYF
TGTGCCAGCAGCGGGGGCGAATCCTACGAGCAGTACTTC
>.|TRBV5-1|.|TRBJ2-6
CASKYAGSGANVLTF
TGCGCCAGCAAATACGCGGGTTCCGGGGCCAACGTCCTGACTTTC
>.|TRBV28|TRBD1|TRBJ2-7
CASSPGDRGYEQYF
TGTGCCAGCAGTCCCGGGGACAGGGGCTACGAGCAGTACTTC
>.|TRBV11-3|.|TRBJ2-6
CASSRRQFSGANILTF
TGTGCCAGCAGCAGAAGACAGTTTTCTGGGGCCAACATCCTGACTTTC
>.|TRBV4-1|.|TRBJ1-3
CASSQDGDTFSGNTIYF
TGCGCCAGCAGCCAAGATGGCGACACCTTCTCTGGAAACACCATATATTTT
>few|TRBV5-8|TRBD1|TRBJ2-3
CASSLGQGRTDTQYF
TGTGCCAGCAGCTTGGGACAGGGAAGGACAGATACGCAGTATTTT
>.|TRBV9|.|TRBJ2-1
CASSQGPGASTYNEQFF
TGTGCCAGCAGCCAAGGGCCAGGGGCCTCTACCTACAATGAGCAGTTCTTC
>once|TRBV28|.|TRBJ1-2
CASSFRSNYGYTF
TGTGCCAGCAGTTTCCGTTCTAACTATGGCTACACCTTC
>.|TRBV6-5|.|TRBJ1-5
CASRPQGFQPQHF
TGTGCCAGCAGACCACAGGGTTTTCAGCCCCAGCATTTT
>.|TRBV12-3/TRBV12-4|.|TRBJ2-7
CASSSSEQYF
TGTGCCAGCAGTTCGAGCGAGCAGTACTTC
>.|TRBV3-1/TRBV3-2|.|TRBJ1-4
CASSQGEDREKLFF
TGTGCCAGCAGCCAAGGAGAGGATCGTGAAAAACTGTTTTTT
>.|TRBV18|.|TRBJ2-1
CASSQTFDSYNEQFF
TGTGCCAGCTCACAGACCTTCGACAGCTACAATGAGCAGTTCTTC
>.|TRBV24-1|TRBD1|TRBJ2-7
CATSDTMAGGYEQYF
TGTGCCACCAGTGATACCATGGCAGGGGGCTACGAGCAGTACTTC
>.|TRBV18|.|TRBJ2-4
CASAISPGQLNIQYF
TGTGCCAGCGCCATCAGCCCAGGGCAGTTAAACATTCAGTACTTC
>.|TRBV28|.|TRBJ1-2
CASSLSPSGEGCTF
TGTGCCAGCAGTTTATCGCCGTCAGGGGAGGGGTGCACCTTC
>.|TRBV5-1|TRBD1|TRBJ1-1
CASSSGTGDTEAFF
TGCGCCAGCAGCTCCGGGACAGGGGACACTGAAGCTTTCTTT
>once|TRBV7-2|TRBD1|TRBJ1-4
CASSKQGAGEKLFF
TGTGCCAGCAGCAAACAGGGGGCGGGTGAAAAACTGTTTTTT
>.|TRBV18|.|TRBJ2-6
CASSPPNSLGANVLTF
TGTGCCAGCTCACCACCGAACTCCCTCGGGGCCAACGTCCTGACTTTC
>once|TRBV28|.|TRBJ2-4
CASSRRGGIQYF
TGTGCCAGCAGTCGCAGGGGTGGCATTCAGTACTTC
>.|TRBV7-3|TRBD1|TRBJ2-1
CASSSGQGSYNEQFF
TGTGCCAGCAGCTCGGGACAGGGGTCCTACAATGAGCAGTTCTTC
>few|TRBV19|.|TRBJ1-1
CASSDQRTANTEAFF
TGTGCCAGTAGTGATCAAAGGACAGCGAACACTGAAGCTTTCTTT
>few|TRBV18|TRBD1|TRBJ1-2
CASSPYRGLRASYTF
TGTGCCAGCTCACCCTACAGGGGGCTGCGAGCGAGCTACACCTTC
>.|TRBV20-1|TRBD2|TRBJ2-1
CSASGLAGGLGFEQFF
TGCAGTGCTAGTGGTCTAGCGGGAGGGCTAGGGTTTGAGCAGTTCTTC
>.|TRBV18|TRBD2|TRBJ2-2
CASSRRTSGNTGELFF
TGTGCCAGCTCAAGACGCACTAGCGGGAACACCGGGGAGCTGTTTTTT
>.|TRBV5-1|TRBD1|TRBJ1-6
CASSLVPGGDNSPLHF
TGCGCCAGCAGCTTGGTGCCAGGGGGAGATAATTCACCCCTCCACTTT
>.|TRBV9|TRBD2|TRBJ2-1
CASSPLAGGRYNEQFF
TGTGCCAGCAGCCCCCTAGCGGGAGGTAGGTACAATGAGCAGTTCTTC
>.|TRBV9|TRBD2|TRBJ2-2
CASSTSGDAGELFF
TGTGCCAGCAGCACTAGCGGGGATGCCGGGGAGCTGTTTTTT
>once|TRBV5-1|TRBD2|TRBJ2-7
CASSSRAGTSTSGSYEQYF
TGCGCCAGCAGCTCCCGGGCGGGGACATCGACTAGCGGGAGTTACGAGCAGTACTTC
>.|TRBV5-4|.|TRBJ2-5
CASSLGQVPRTQYF
TGTGCCAGCAGCTTGGGACAGGTCCCGCGGACCCAGTACTTC
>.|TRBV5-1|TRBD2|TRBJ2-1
CASTQTSGVYNEQFF
TGCGCCAGCACCCAGACTAGCGGGGTGTACAATGAGCAGTTCTTC
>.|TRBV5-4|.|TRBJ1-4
CASSLGRGGNEKLFF
TGTGCCAGCAGCTTGGGGAGGGGGGGTAATGAAAAACTGTTTTTT
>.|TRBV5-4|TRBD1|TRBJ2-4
CASSRGQGPKNIQYF
TGTGCCAGCAGCCGGGGACAGGGGCCCAAAAACATTCAGTACTTC
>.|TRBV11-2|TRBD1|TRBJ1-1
CANKQGENTEAFF
TGTGCCAACAAACAGGGGGAGAACACTGAAGCTTTCTTT
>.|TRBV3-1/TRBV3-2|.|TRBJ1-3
CASSPPDRGVSGNTIYF
TGTGCCAGCAGCCCACCCGACAGAGGAGTCTCTGGAAACACCATATATTTT
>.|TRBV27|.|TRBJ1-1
CASSPLGGADTEAFF
TGTGCCAGCAGTCCACTAGGAGGGGCCGACACTGAAGCTTTCTTT
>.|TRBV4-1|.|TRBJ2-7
CASSQDPRERYYEQYF
TGCGCCAGCAGCCAAGATCCTCGGGAGAGATACTACGAGCAGTACTTC
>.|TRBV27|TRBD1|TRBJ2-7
CASSSYRDRGYEQYF
TGTGCCAGCAGTTCGTACCGGGACAGGGGGTACGAGCAGTACTTC
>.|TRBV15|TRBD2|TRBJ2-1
CATSRVALAGENEQFF
TGTGCCACCAGCAGAGTTGCACTAGCGGGAGAAAATGAGCAGTTCTTC
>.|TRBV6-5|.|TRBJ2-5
CASSYSDTWMETQYF
TGTGCCAGCAGTTACTCAGACACGTGGATGGAGACCCAGTACTTC
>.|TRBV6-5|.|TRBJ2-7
CASSYRSGASYEQYF
TGTGCCAGCAGTTATAGGTCGGGTGCCTCCTACGAGCAGTACTTC
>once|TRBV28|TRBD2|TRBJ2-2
CASRLGLAGNTGELFF
TGTGCCAGCAGACTAGGACTAGCGGGGAACACCGGGGAGCTGTTTTTT
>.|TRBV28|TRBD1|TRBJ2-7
CASSPGQESSYEQYF
TGTGCCAGCAGCCCCGGACAGGAGAGCTCCTACGAGCAGTACTTC
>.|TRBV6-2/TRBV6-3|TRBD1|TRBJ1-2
CASSYADRGYGYTF
TGTGCCAGCAGTTACGCCGACAGGGGCTATGGCTACACCTTC
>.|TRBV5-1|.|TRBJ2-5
CASRWPLGYQETQYF
TGCGCCAGCAGATGGCCCCTGGGCTACCAAGAGACCCAGTACTTC
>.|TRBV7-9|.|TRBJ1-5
CASSSGYSNQPQHF
TGTGCCAGCAGCTCGGGATATAGCAATCAGCCCCAGCATTTT
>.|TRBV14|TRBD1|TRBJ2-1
CASSPIRQGPNEQFF
TGTGCCAGCAGCCCCATAAGACAGGGCCCCAATGAGCAGTTCTTC
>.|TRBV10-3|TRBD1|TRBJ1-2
CATTIDTGGSFYGYTF
TGTGCCACCACCATCGACACAGGGGGCTCCTTCTATGGCTACACCTTC